A selection of T cell receptor beta chains follows, all from one sample in a study of T cells in Graves' hyperthyroidism and ophthalmopathy. TCRdb re-called the multiplex PCR reads through MiXCR, storing one row per CDR3 protein. The sample has 750,000 to 950,000 distinct CDR3 sequences, roughly 40% seen once. The sample was blood. These receptors all stem from a man aged 18 to 30 with Graves' hyperthyroidism. The CDR3 runs from the conserved cysteine through the conserved F or W. D genes are given only for firm matches.

CDR3 | V | D
CASRRTAPGHEQYF | TRBV7-9 | NA
CASSYSEGGETQYF | TRBV6-5 | NA
CASSSGTGPNSPLHF | TRBV9 | TRBD1
CASSYVNYGYTF | TRBV19 | NA
CASSTDFANTGELFF | TRBV5-1 | NA
CSARGDSETEAFF | TRBV20-1 | TRBD1
CASSETGVNQPQHF | TRBV25-1 | NA
CASSFEGSSEAFF | TRBV12-3/TRBV12-4 | NA
CASSREPFDEQYF | TRBV4-1 | NA
CSVEDGGRGEQYF | TRBV29-1 | TRBD2
CARDRGQRNTEAFF | TRBV25-1 | TRBD1
CASTQGGGRNTIYF | TRBV12-3/TRBV12-4 | NA
CASSWAGQPQHF | TRBV12-3/TRBV12-4 | NA
CASSLDPSSGNTIYF | TRBV7-2 | NA
CASSVARTQDTQYF | TRBV9 | NA
CASSGGGGYTYEQYF | TRBV10-2 | TRBD2
CASPLIGGTNTGELFF | TRBV7-9 | NA
CASSRGTGLQETQYF | TRBV4-1 | TRBD1
CASRVAGGGETQYF | TRBV5-1 | TRBD1
CASSGDRKTREQYF | TRBV5-4 | TRBD1
CASSEGTTLAGTQYF | TRBV25-1 | NA
CASKGRTSGNTIYF | TRBV9 | NA
CASIGQTNTEAFF | TRBV19 | NA
CASSALQGGEAFF | TRBV10-1 | NA
CSIRTDMQETQYF | TRBV20-1 | NA
CSAREQGANYGYTF | TRBV20-1 | TRBD1
CATTPRTGLMAEAFF | TRBV15 | TRBD1
CAISARDGNQPQHF | TRBV10-3 | NA
CASSTGTGGYDYTF | TRBV14 | TRBD1
CASSVRRELFF | TRBV2 | NA
CASSFYGMTETQYF | TRBV7-2 | NA
CASSLWDTGVETQYF | TRBV28 | TRBD1
CASSYSRTGHEQYF | TRBV6-5 | TRBD1
CASSFRENEKLFF | TRBV7-8 | NA
CASSLTASGVGETQYF | TRBV7-2 | NA
CASSRTGDGNQPQHF | TRBV12-3/TRBV12-4 | TRBD1
CASSQASGANGAFF | TRBV4-1 | NA
CASSLTFGVNEKLFF | TRBV5-5 | NA
CASSVTGQDYEQYF | TRBV5-4 | TRBD1
CASSETRDWGSYEQYF | TRBV10-3 | NA
CASSLLGRRSGANVLTF | TRBV5-1 | NA
CATSGETQYF | TRBV24-1 | NA
CAISEQGVAYEQYF | TRBV10-3 | TRBD1
CASSLALAYGYTF | TRBV12-3/TRBV12-4 | NA
CASNSLQGNTIYF | TRBV12-3/TRBV12-4 | TRBD1
CASSAHSGRKEYEQFF | TRBV2 | TRBD2
CASSTGGADRGSSFDEQYF | TRBV7-6 | NA
CSARSLNEKLFF | TRBV20-1 | NA
CSAPIGGGEQYF | TRBV20-1 | NA
CASSFPRSRETQYF | TRBV12-3/TRBV12-4 | NA
CSVVGRDGSEQYF | TRBV29-1 | TRBD2
CASSDEGPVDQPQHF | TRBV10-2 | NA
CASSVHGTGGFNEKLFF | TRBV9 | TRBD1